The present entry profiles one T cell receptor (beta chain) with its context. This entry comes from a study of long-term antiretroviral therapy in people with HIV. Trimming took off 7 bases at V and 0 bases at J, with 11 bases between the two ends. Germline V gene sequence: CDR1 SGHRS, CDR2 YFSETQ. The CDR3 runs to 13 residues. Samples were assayed with immunoSEQ v3.0 at survey level. Repertoires were generated with immunoSEQ multiplex PCR, while TCRdb's copy carries only in-frame clones and drops some. The sample includes 10,000 to 15,000 clones, over 75% of them seen just once. This specimen was unsorted PBMCs, taken 1.3 years after starting antiretroviral therapy. The TCR originated in a woman aged 18-29 years with HIV. The rearrangement links TRBV5-1 to TRBJ2-7; D gene uncertain. In DNA form, the CDR3 reads TGCGCCAGCTCCGAAGGAAGCTCCTACGAGCAGTACTTC. Amino acid sequence: CASSEGSSYEQYF.